Listed below are T cell receptor beta chains from one sample, sequenced in a study of cytomegalovirus exposure and HLA in healthy donors. TCRdb keeps only in-frame clones here, not all; method: immunoSEQ multiplex PCR. This table holds 95,000 to 150,000 clones, 70% to 80% found once. The specimen was PBMCs. The receptors shown here come from a man in his thirties or forties in good health and CMV-seronegative. CDR3s include the opening cysteine and the closing phenylalanine or tryptophan. A D gene is named only where the DNA matches it firmly. Clone size is not always given. Where it is, it says once, few, many or a class for expanded clones.

abundance: once
v_gene: TRBV28
d_gene: TRBD1
j_gene: TRBJ1-1
CDR3aa: CASSPRTGSEAFF
CDR3nt: TGTGCCAGCAGTCCTCGGACAGGGAGTGAAGCTTTCTTT

abundance: -
v_gene: TRBV30
d_gene: -
j_gene: TRBJ1-5
CDR3aa: CAFREIGDQPQHF
CDR3nt: TGTGCCTTTCGGGAAATCGGGGATCAGCCCCAGCATTTT

abundance: -
v_gene: TRBV5-1
d_gene: -
j_gene: TRBJ2-7
CDR3aa: CASSLEQGYEQYF
CDR3nt: TGCGCCAGCAGCTTGGAGCAGGGTTACGAGCAGTACTTC

abundance: -
v_gene: TRBV6-1
d_gene: TRBD2
j_gene: TRBJ2-5
CDR3aa: CASSEASGSYQETQYF
CDR3nt: TGTGCCAGCAGTGAGGCTAGCGGGTCCTACCAAGAGACCCAGTACTTC

abundance: -
v_gene: TRBV27
d_gene: TRBD1
j_gene: TRBJ1-1
CDR3aa: CASSPSTTGAYTEAFF
CDR3nt: TGTGCCAGCAGTCCTTCCACGACAGGGGCTTACACTGAAGCTTTCTTT

abundance: -
v_gene: TRBV30
d_gene: -
j_gene: TRBJ1-2
CDR3aa: CAWSVSRTDYLNNYGYTF
CDR3nt: TGTGCCTGGAGTGTATCTCGGACAGATTATCTTAATAACTATGGCTACACCTTC

abundance: -
v_gene: TRBV1
d_gene: -
j_gene: TRBJ2-3
CDR3aa: CTSSRSPRLVSDTQYF
CDR3nt: TGCACCAGCAGCCGCTCACCCCGACTAGTTTCAGATACGCAGTATTTT

abundance: -
v_gene: TRBV6-6
d_gene: -
j_gene: TRBJ2-1
CDR3aa: CATTNSDYNEQFF
CDR3nt: TGTGCCACCACTAATAGCGACTACAATGAGCAGTTCTTC

abundance: -
v_gene: TRBV6-6
d_gene: -
j_gene: TRBJ2-2
CDR3aa: CASSHFLNTGELFF
CDR3nt: TGTGCCAGCAGCCACTTTCTTAACACCGGGGAGCTGTTTTTT

abundance: -
v_gene: TRBV7-2
d_gene: -
j_gene: TRBJ1-5
CDR3aa: CASSFRDQPQHF
CDR3nt: TGTGCCAGCAGCTTTAGAGATCAGCCCCAGCATTTT

abundance: -
v_gene: TRBV27
d_gene: -
j_gene: TRBJ2-5
CDR3aa: CASSFLSGGETQYF
CDR3nt: TGTGCCAGCAGTTTTCTGTCCGGGGGAGAGACCCAGTACTTC

abundance: -
v_gene: TRBV10-3
d_gene: -
j_gene: TRBJ2-3
CDR3aa: CAIRDRISTDTQYF
CDR3nt: TGTGCCATCAGGGACAGAATTTCGACAGATACGCAGTATTTT

abundance: -
v_gene: TRBV5-4
d_gene: -
j_gene: TRBJ1-2
CDR3aa: CASSLEGSGDGYTF
CDR3nt: TGTGCCAGCAGCTTGGAGGGTTCGGGGGATGGCTACACCTTC

abundance: -
v_gene: TRBV10-3
d_gene: -
j_gene: TRBJ1-1
CDR3aa: CAISGNLLNTEAFF
CDR3nt: TGTGCCATCAGTGGTAATTTATTGAACACTGAAGCTTTCTTT

abundance: -
v_gene: TRBV2
d_gene: -
j_gene: TRBJ1-5
CDR3aa: CASSVMSQPQHF
CDR3nt: TGTGCCAGCAGTGTTATGAGTCAGCCCCAGCATTTT

abundance: -
v_gene: TRBV11-2
d_gene: -
j_gene: TRBJ1-5
CDR3aa: CASSFSGHLLNQPQHF
CDR3nt: TGTGCCAGCAGCTTTAGCGGACACCTCCTCAATCAGCCCCAGCATTTT

abundance: -
v_gene: TRBV29-1
d_gene: TRBD1
j_gene: TRBJ1-1
CDR3aa: CSVDVGQGKDTEAFF
CDR3nt: TGCAGCGTTGACGTGGGACAGGGAAAGGACACTGAAGCTTTCTTT

abundance: -
v_gene: TRBV6-5
d_gene: TRBD1
j_gene: TRBJ1-1
CDR3aa: CASSWIGGENTEAFF
CDR3nt: TGTGCCAGCAGTTGGATAGGGGGCGAGAACACTGAAGCTTTCTTT

abundance: -
v_gene: TRBV19
d_gene: TRBD1
j_gene: TRBJ1-4
CDR3aa: CASSPTGEDEKLFF
CDR3nt: TGTGCCAGTAGCCCAACAGGGGAGGATGAAAAACTGTTTTTT

abundance: -
v_gene: TRBV25-1
d_gene: TRBD2
j_gene: TRBJ2-6
CDR3aa: CASTVTGGSSGANVLTF
CDR3nt: TGTGCCAGCACCGTTACGGGGGGAAGCTCTGGGGCCAACGTCCTGACTTTC

abundance: -
v_gene: TRBV9
d_gene: -
j_gene: TRBJ1-2
CDR3aa: CASSVAGAYGYTF
CDR3nt: TGTGCCAGCAGCGTAGCCGGAGCCTATGGCTACACCTTC

abundance: -
v_gene: TRBV9
d_gene: -
j_gene: TRBJ1-1
CDR3aa: CASSSSAGQNTEAFF
CDR3nt: TGTGCCAGCAGCTCTTCGGCAGGGCAGAACACTGAAGCTTTCTTT

abundance: -
v_gene: TRBV19
d_gene: -
j_gene: TRBJ1-5
CDR3aa: CASSIDGGNQPQHF
CDR3nt: TGTGCCAGTAGTATAGACGGCGGTAATCAGCCCCAGCATTTT

abundance: once
v_gene: TRBV16
d_gene: TRBD2
j_gene: TRBJ2-7
CDR3aa: CASSQGVRKGFQAGAYEQYF
CDR3nt: TGTGCCAGCAGCCAAGGTGTCCGAAAAGGGTTTCAGGCGGGGGCCTACGAGCAGTACTTC

abundance: once
v_gene: TRBV5-5
d_gene: -
j_gene: TRBJ2-1
CDR3aa: CASTNMADRSIEQFF
CDR3nt: TGTGCCAGCACCAATATGGCGGACAGAAGCATAGAGCAGTTCTTC

abundance: once
v_gene: TRBV29-1
d_gene: TRBD1
j_gene: TRBJ2-7
CDR3aa: CSVRTGSYEQYF
CDR3nt: TGCAGCGTGAGGACAGGGTCCTACGAGCAGTACTTC

abundance: -
v_gene: TRBV5-1
d_gene: TRBD1
j_gene: TRBJ1-1
CDR3aa: CASTLRQGDTEAFF
CDR3nt: TGCGCCAGCACCTTAAGACAGGGGGACACTGAAGCTTTCTTT

abundance: -
v_gene: TRBV7-9
d_gene: -
j_gene: TRBJ2-3
CDR3aa: CASSSSHAVRGTDTQYF
CDR3nt: TGTGCCAGCAGCTCCTCCCACGCGGTGCGGGGCACAGATACGCAGTATTTT

abundance: -
v_gene: TRBV5-1
d_gene: -
j_gene: TRBJ2-7
CDR3aa: CASSLGGGGSYEQYF
CDR3nt: TGCGCCAGCAGCTTGGGGGGGGGCGGTTCCTACGAGCAGTACTTC

abundance: -
v_gene: TRBV11-2
d_gene: TRBD1
j_gene: TRBJ1-2
CDR3aa: CASSSGTGGGYTF
CDR3nt: TGTGCCAGCAGCTCAGGGACAGGAGGCGGCTACACCTTC

abundance: -
v_gene: TRBV28
d_gene: TRBD1
j_gene: TRBJ2-7
CDR3aa: CATIDPGQHPYEQYF
CDR3nt: TGTGCCACCATAGACCCGGGACAGCACCCCTACGAGCAGTACTTC

abundance: -
v_gene: TRBV5-1
d_gene: TRBD2
j_gene: TRBJ2-7
CDR3aa: CASRGEAGVYEQYF
CDR3nt: TGCGCCAGCAGGGGTGAAGCGGGAGTCTACGAGCAGTACTTC

abundance: -
v_gene: TRBV2
d_gene: -
j_gene: TRBJ1-2
CDR3aa: CASSEEGGGFYGYTF
CDR3nt: TGTGCCAGCAGTGAAGAGGGTGGGGGGTTCTATGGCTACACCTTC

abundance: -
v_gene: TRBV19
d_gene: -
j_gene: TRBJ2-2
CDR3aa: CASSPGPNTGELFF
CDR3nt: TGTGCCAGTAGTCCCGGTCCGAACACCGGGGAGCTGTTTTTT

abundance: -
v_gene: TRBV7-3
d_gene: TRBD1
j_gene: TRBJ2-3
CDR3aa: CASSSDRGILSTDTQYF
CDR3nt: TGTGCCAGCAGCTCGGACAGGGGGATACTAAGCACAGATACGCAGTATTTT

abundance: -
v_gene: TRBV19
d_gene: -
j_gene: TRBJ2-7
CDR3aa: CASSTRGQFTYEQYF
CDR3nt: TGTGCCAGTAGTACACGCGGACAGTTTACCTACGAGCAGTACTTC

abundance: -
v_gene: TRBV4-2
d_gene: -
j_gene: TRBJ1-5
CDR3aa: CASSQDSSNQPQHF
CDR3nt: TGTGCCAGCAGCCAAGACAGTAGCAATCAGCCCCAGCATTTT

abundance: -
v_gene: TRBV12-5
d_gene: TRBD2
j_gene: TRBJ2-5
CDR3aa: CASSRREGETQYF
CDR3nt: TGTGCTAGTTCTCGCAGGGAGGGAGAGACCCAGTACTTC

abundance: -
v_gene: TRBV2
d_gene: TRBD1
j_gene: TRBJ1-5
CDR3aa: CASSVPVDRGIGGNQPQHF
CDR3nt: TGTGCCAGCAGCGTCCCGGTCGACAGGGGGATCGGGGGCAATCAGCCCCAGCATTTT

abundance: -
v_gene: TRBV7-8
d_gene: -
j_gene: TRBJ1-4
CDR3aa: CASSLSRGQNEKLFF
CDR3nt: TGTGCCAGCAGCTTATCCCGAGGTCAGAATGAAAAACTGTTTTTT

abundance: -
v_gene: TRBV13
d_gene: TRBD2
j_gene: TRBJ2-2
CDR3aa: CASSLGLAGGPGELFF
CDR3nt: TGTGCCAGCAGCTTGGGACTAGCGGGAGGGCCCGGGGAGCTGTTTTTT

abundance: -
v_gene: TRBV5-1
d_gene: TRBD1
j_gene: TRBJ1-1
CDR3aa: CASSDGTGWTEAFF
CDR3nt: TGCGCCAGCAGTGATGGGACAGGTTGGACTGAAGCTTTCTTT

abundance: -
v_gene: TRBV27
d_gene: TRBD1
j_gene: TRBJ1-5
CDR3aa: CASSLLQGGGQPQHF
CDR3nt: TGTGCCAGCAGTTTATTACAGGGGGGGGGTCAGCCCCAGCATTTT

abundance: -
v_gene: TRBV18
d_gene: -
j_gene: TRBJ1-5
CDR3aa: CASSPQRGSNQPQHF
CDR3nt: TGTGCCAGCTCACCCCAGAGGGGGAGCAATCAGCCCCAGCATTTT

abundance: -
v_gene: TRBV6-4
d_gene: -
j_gene: TRBJ1-1
CDR3aa: CASSDSAGANTEAFF
CDR3nt: TGTGCCAGCAGTGACTCAGCGGGGGCAAACACTGAAGCTTTCTTT

abundance: few
v_gene: TRBV7-2
d_gene: -
j_gene: TRBJ2-1
CDR3aa: CASSLDQGLGYNEQFF
CDR3nt: TGTGCCAGCAGCTTAGACCAGGGGTTAGGATACAATGAGCAGTTCTTC

abundance: once
v_gene: TRBV6-1
d_gene: -
j_gene: TRBJ2-3
CDR3aa: CASSEALRGSVFSDTQYF
CDR3nt: TGTGCCAGCAGTGAAGCGCTCCGGGGTTCTGTTTTCTCGGATACGCAGTATTTT

abundance: -
v_gene: TRBV28
d_gene: -
j_gene: TRBJ1-5
CDR3aa: CASRPGGGGNQPQHF
CDR3nt: TGTGCCAGCAGACCGGGGGGGGGCGGCAATCAGCCCCAGCATTTT

abundance: -
v_gene: TRBV15
d_gene: TRBD1
j_gene: TRBJ2-2
CDR3aa: CATSRVGQATGELFF
CDR3nt: TGTGCCACCAGCAGAGTAGGACAGGCCACCGGGGAGCTGTTTTTT

abundance: -
v_gene: TRBV9
d_gene: TRBD1
j_gene: TRBJ1-2
CDR3aa: CASSEKDRFIGYTF
CDR3nt: TGTGCCAGCAGCGAGAAGGACAGGTTCATTGGCTACACCTTC

abundance: -
v_gene: TRBV27
d_gene: TRBD1
j_gene: TRBJ1-1
CDR3aa: CASSPWTGNTEAFF
CDR3nt: TGTGCCAGCAGTCCATGGACAGGGAACACTGAAGCTTTCTTT

abundance: -
v_gene: TRBV7-9
d_gene: -
j_gene: TRBJ1-1
CDR3aa: CASSKQGANTEAFF
CDR3nt: TGTGCCAGCAGCAAGCAAGGGGCGAACACTGAAGCTTTCTTT

abundance: -
v_gene: TRBV27
d_gene: TRBD2
j_gene: TRBJ2-1
CDR3aa: CASSPAGASYNEQFF
CDR3nt: TGTGCCAGCAGTCCGGCGGGAGCGTCCTACAATGAGCAGTTCTTC

abundance: once
v_gene: TRBV9
d_gene: -
j_gene: TRBJ1-3
CDR3aa: CASSVAQKGNTIYF
CDR3nt: TGTGCCAGCAGCGTAGCACAGAAAGGAAACACCATATATTTT

abundance: -
v_gene: TRBV30
d_gene: -
j_gene: TRBJ2-7
CDR3aa: CAWSVGGQHYEQYF
CDR3nt: TGTGCCTGGAGTGTAGGCGGTCAGCACTACGAGCAGTACTTC

abundance: -
v_gene: TRBV2
d_gene: -
j_gene: TRBJ2-2
CDR3aa: CASSEGTANTGELFF
CDR3nt: TGTGCCAGCAGTGAAGGGACAGCGAACACCGGGGAGCTGTTTTTT

abundance: few
v_gene: TRBV2
d_gene: -
j_gene: TRBJ2-7
CDR3aa: CASSERQTAYEQYF
CDR3nt: TGTGCCAGCAGTGAGCGACAGACAGCCTACGAGCAGTACTTC

abundance: few
v_gene: TRBV19
d_gene: TRBD1
j_gene: TRBJ1-2
CDR3aa: CASSWTGDYGYTF
CDR3nt: TGTGCCAGTAGTTGGACAGGGGACTATGGCTACACCTTC

abundance: -
v_gene: TRBV7-2
d_gene: -
j_gene: TRBJ2-2
CDR3aa: CASSLSFSTGELFF
CDR3nt: TGTGCCAGCAGCTTAAGCTTCTCCACCGGGGAGCTGTTTTTT